This TCR beta chain was sequenced for a study of shared clonotypes between healthy human individuals. Study overall: A donor's plate count was three for CD4 naive and three for CD4 memory; CD8 naive had two and CD8 memory one. General study findings and limits: Lower generation probabilities were found for non-shared clonotypes than for those shared by all four donors. Clonotype sharing among donors was thought likely to change with sequencing depth.

The germline CDR1 and CDR2 sequences are SGHDT and YYEEEE. The CDR3 covers 14 residues. V gave up 0 bases and J gave up 4 bases, with 10 bases separating them. Splitting the CD4+ cells yielded a CD45RA+ naive subset and a CD45RA-negative memory subset. Here immunoSEQ multiplex PCR was the method, and the copy in TCRdb shows in-frame clones only, minus some. The table includes some 2.3 million clones, approximately 95% detected once. With respect to this clone: The antigen remains unidentified.

This receptor was taken from a man younger than 30 in good health. Some clones in this sample may be carry-over from other donors' samples. Sequences were obtained from naive CD4+ T cells from PBMCs. Subset here: CD45RA+ positively selected. The chain is built from TRBV5-6 and TRBJ1-1, with D possibly TRBD1 on 5 matching bases. The CDR3 nucleotides are TGTGCCAGCAGCTTGGGGGGGAGAGGCACTGAAGCTTTCTTT. Its protein product is CASSLGGRGTEAFF.